This TCR beta chain was documented in a study of T cells in Graves' hyperthyroidism and ophthalmopathy. Whole-study results and caveats: A model of 13 V-J pairs discriminated ophthalmopathy from stable hyperthyroidism. Ophthalmopathy, as predicted by the model, came a median 6.5 months after the prediction.

Orbital computed tomography and thyroid ultrasound, together with serum TRAb and thyroxine and clinical symptoms, were used for diagnoses. Of note for this clonotype: What it recognizes is unknown.

Using RNA transcripts as the source, TCR beta CDR3 regions were amplified. The HTBI primer set served for first-round RT-PCR of the TCR CDR3. TCRdb re-called the multiplex PCR reads with MiXCR, one entry per CDR3 protein. Among around 600,000 distinct CDR3 sequences listed, about 45% were seen once. The clonotype comes from an adult man with Graves' disease, either hyperthyroidism or ophthalmopathy (not recorded which). Sequencing was carried out using peripheral blood or thyroid tissue (not recorded which).

This chain's CDR3 is CSVGTGVGEKLFF. In nucleotides, the CDR3 is TGCAGCGTCGGGACAGGGGTAGGGGAAAAACTGTTTTTT. V is TRBV29-1 and J is TRBJ1-4, with 10 bases identical to TRBD1. Losses at the gene ends were 6 bases for V and 8 bases for J; bases not matched to a gene: 6. Germline V gene sequence: CDR1 SQVTM, CDR2 ANQGSEA. This CDR3 has 13 amino acids.